A selection of T cell receptor beta chains follows, all from one sample in a study of T cells in localized non-small cell lung cancer. The repertoire was sequenced with immunoSEQ multiplex PCR; TCRdb's copy has only in-frame clones and lacks some. The sample shows around 100,000 clones, roughly 86% of them seen only once. Here the sequenced sample was peripheral blood, taken before any cancer treatment. The source of these receptors is a man aged 40-75 years with stage I squamous cell lung carcinoma. Both conserved end residues are part of each CDR3. D genes are given only for firm matches. Size tells how often a clone was seen (once, few, many) or the class of an expanded clone, and some rows leave it out.

size | D | J | V | CDR3 | DNA
NA | NA | TRBJ2-7 | TRBV7-6 | CASSLVGASVQSSYEQYF | TGTGCCAGCAGCTTAGTGGGAGCGAGCGTACAGAGCTCCTACGAGCAGTACTTC
NA | NA | TRBJ1-2 | TRBV4-2 | CASSQDGEGEGYGYTF | TGTGCCAGCAGCCAAGATGGGGAGGGTGAGGGCTATGGCTACACCTTC
once | NA | TRBJ2-7 | TRBV2 | CASMIWDRTYEQYF | TGTGCCAGCATGATCTGGGACCGCACCTACGAGCAGTACTTC
NA | TRBD1 | TRBJ1-1 | TRBV18 | CASSPRDRGGLNTEAFF | TGTGCCAGCTCACCAAGGGACAGGGGGGGTTTGAACACTGAAGCTTTCTTT
NA | NA | TRBJ2-2 | TRBV15 | CATSRLGIESGELFF | TGTGCCACCAGCAGGCTGGGAATAGAGTCCGGGGAGCTGTTTTTT
NA | TRBD2 | TRBJ2-1 | TRBV2 | CASSAGLAGAHEQFF | TGTGCCAGCAGTGCAGGACTAGCGGGGGCCCATGAGCAGTTCTTC
NA | TRBD1 | TRBJ1-2 | TRBV7-2 | CASSLARQGPNGYTF | TGTGCCAGCAGCTTAGCCCGACAGGGCCCAAATGGCTACACCTTC
NA | NA | TRBJ2-3 | TRBV4-1 | CASSQTGILTDTQYF | TGCGCCAGCAGCCAAACTGGAATACTCACAGATACGCAGTATTTT
once | NA | TRBJ1-3 | TRBV4-1 | CASTGTTSGNTIYF | TGCGCCAGCACCGGGACGACGAGTGGAAACACCATATATTTT
once | TRBD2 | TRBJ2-7 | TRBV14 | CASRRDGGGRYEQYF | TGTGCCAGCCGGAGGGACGGGGGGGGCCGTTACGAGCAGTACTTC
NA | TRBD1 | TRBJ1-2 | TRBV6-5 | CASSLDRGSGNYGYTF | TGTGCCAGCAGTTTAGACAGGGGCTCCGGTAACTATGGCTACACCTTC
NA | TRBD2 | TRBJ2-7 | TRBV7-9 | CASSRGGDEQYF | TGTGCCAGCAGCCGTGGGGGGGACGAGCAGTACTTC
NA | NA | TRBJ1-1 | TRBV7-9 | CASSLEGTNTEAFF | TGTGCCAGCAGCTTAGAGGGAACGAACACTGAAGCTTTCTTT
NA | NA | TRBJ1-1 | TRBV11-2 | CASSLNTLNTEAFF | TGTGCCAGCAGCTTAAACACCTTGAACACTGAAGCTTTCTTT
NA | NA | TRBJ1-1 | TRBV28 | CASILGVNTEAFF | TGTGCCAGCATCTTGGGGGTGAACACTGAAGCTTTCTTT
NA | NA | TRBJ1-1 | TRBV11-2 | CASRPINRQNTEAFF | TGTGCCAGCCGCCCCATTAATCGACAGAACACTGAAGCTTTCTTT
NA | TRBD1 | TRBJ2-2 | TRBV15 | CATSRTLDRGRKGELFF | TGTGCCACCAGCCGCACCCTGGACAGGGGGCGTAAAGGGGAGCTGTTTTTT
NA | NA | TRBJ1-3 | TRBV28 | CASSSLPSASSGNTIYF | TGTGCCAGCAGTTCCCTGCCGTCTGCTAGCTCTGGAAACACCATATATTTT